This TCR beta chain appears in the sequencing data of a study of T cells after yellow fever vaccination. With V trimmed by 3 bases and J by 2 bases, 5 bases remained unmatched. Germline V CDR1 and CDR2: DFQATT, SNEGSKA (reference sequence). CDR3 size: 14 residues. TCRdb re-called the 5' RACE reads through MiXCR, storing one row per CDR3 protein. The sample records a few hundred thousand distinct CDR3 sequences, 6.5% to 8.5% being singletons. This clonotype came up many times. The rearrangement links TRBV20-1 to TRBJ2-5, with TRBD2 matching over 8 bases. This TCR was sampled from a man aged 30 to 45 who received the YFV17D yellow fever vaccine. The material was CD4+ T cells sorted from PBMCs, obtained 15 days after the yellow fever booster vaccination. The CDR3 DNA reads TGCAGTGCTAGTTCTGCGGGAGGACAAGAGACCCAGTACTTC. It yields the protein CSASSAGGQETQYF.